This record concerns one T cell receptor (beta chain) sequence. No cognate antigen has been identified for it. The sample holds no much larger clone one base away, and base qualities are not on file. The trim is 1 base for V and 2 bases for J, with a gap of 14 bases between the germline ends. The germline V gene encodes CDR1 SGHTA and CDR2 FQGNSA. The CDR3 runs 17 residues from the cysteine to the phenylalanine. CDR3 DNA only is kept here, 51 bases in frame from base 1. These data belong to a study of cytomegalovirus exposure and HLA in healthy donors (dated by TCRdb to between 2016 and 2019). At the level of the whole study: An earlier analysis of roughly 500 of the donors reported 276 Gb of sequence data and 117 million unique TCR beta sequences obtained from some 200 million T cells. Roughly 310 gigabases of sequencing data and some 85 million unique TCR sequences were included in an early release covering about 620 HLA-typed donors. Of the roughly 400 genotyped donors, approximately 82% fell in the genetic ancestry cluster associated with self-reported Caucasian donors. The study aimed to test whether signatures of past pathogen exposure could be identified by cataloging public T cell receptors. The study used immunosequencing to profile the T cell repertoires of approximately 640 subjects and linked those repertoires to cytomegalovirus serostatus. Besides the first cohort of 550 to 750 subjects, a separate validation cohort made up of 95 to 150 different subjects was used. The study combined high-throughput TCR immunosequencing, statistical association of individual TCRs with disease status, and machine learning to predict cytomegalovirus infection status. A later analysis re-analyzed previously published TCR beta repertoires from 550 to 700 donors and added high-resolution HLA genotyping to study TCR occurrence patterns. Rather than using new phenotypic data, the later analysis identified candidate immune exposures from TCR beta sequences and from how often those sequences occurred across donors. An earlier analysis of fewer than 750 of the donors used high-throughput TCR beta sequencing to judge whether each TCR beta V gene segment behaved as functional or pseudogenic. Donor age, sex, ethnicity and CMV serostatus were collected together with the repertoire data. In a later genetic analysis, genome-wide SNP genotypes for about 55% of the roughly 700 donors were used, and that subset was treated as a discovery cohort. All discovery cohort repertoires had been generated using a single sequencing platform. HLA typing included class I and class II loci at four-digit resolution. Typing coverage varied by locus: about 620-640 donors for A, B, C, DRB1 and DQB1; approximately 560 for DQA1; around 570 for DPA1; roughly 450 for DPB1. Because of strong linkage in the cohort, five DR-DQ haplotypes were treated as single units for association and clustering. On average, roughly 240,000 unique TCR beta nucleotide sequences were sequenced per donor among about 400 genotyped donors of the cohort, with around 19% of those sequences being non-productive.

The cohort consisted of fewer than 700 healthy bone marrow donors. All cohort members were sampled while nominally healthy, although unrecorded immune exposures were likely present. The donor was CMV seropositive and was included in the group of approximately 310 seropositive cohort members. Each donor provided a peripheral blood sample, and peripheral blood mononuclear cells were used for TCR beta sequencing. Genomic DNA was extracted from the blood cell samples with the Qiagen DNeasy Blood Extraction Kit. The paper's findings and limits, for the study overall: It was suggested by the authors that the approach could potentially be generalized to other disease states and immunological phenotypes. Across donors, most TCR sequences were observed very rarely, whereas some public TCRs were present in many individuals. Some IMGT-functional V segments, including TRBV6-2 and TRBV6-3, could not be told apart with the 87-base-pair reads, so those segments were excluded. Because HLA typing was missing for some donors at each locus, association tests included only the typed subset. When HLA alleles, especially DR and DQ, strongly co-occurred, TCR associations were difficult to assign to individual alleles. According to a later analysis, most CMV-associated TCR beta chains appeared to be HLA-restricted, and the HLA associations seemed to be driven largely by CMV exposure. Linkage disequilibrium might explain the correlated functional status among segregating V segments, but an unknown experimental factor could not be excluded. The only immune exposure information available for the cohort was CMV serostatus. A few of the identified cytomegalovirus-associated TCR beta chains were confirmed in vitro to be specific for cytomegalovirus antigens. In a later analysis, TCR association rates were found to vary across HLA loci, with the most associated TCRs seen for DRB1 alleles and the fewest for HLA-C alleles. A further reported finding was that TCR beta sequences accurately predicted the HLA-A and HLA-B alleles for most subjects in the first cohort. An earlier analysis of several hundred of the donors showed that most TCR beta V segments appeared in productive rearrangements either about 87% or about 30% of the time, which broadly matched IMGT annotations. A later analysis associated around 16,000 TCR beta sequences with specific HLA alleles at a false discovery rate of 0.05. Several of the top co-occurrence clusters appeared to be linked to parvovirus B19, influenza, CMV and Epstein-Barr virus, according to a later analysis. Because counts were too low, more than 15 rarely observed V segments, including chromosome 9 orphons, were excluded from the earlier analysis of fewer than 650 of the donors. A later genetic analysis reported fewer N-insertions in productive TCRs among donors in an Asian-associated ancestry cluster than the 666-donor mean. Roughly uniform sequencing depth across donors was assumed in presence/absence analyses, although this assumption may not hold. A later analysis found that HLA-associated TCR beta chains were more clonally expanded and had lower generation probabilities than equally common non-associated chains. A total of 150 to 200 TCR beta chains were listed by the study as associated with cytomegalovirus. V-gene and J-gene trimming of TCR beta chains was associated with a missense DCLRE1C variant in a later genetic analysis, and the association was replicated in an independent cohort. A cluster of highly shared sequence variants was judged likely to be a technical artifact of the sequencing pipeline. The cohort was sequenced for TCR beta chains only, and without alpha or paired-chain data the features that could be detected were limited. Cytomegalovirus status was reported to be diagnosed by the classifier with high specificity and sensitivity in both the original and validation cohorts.

The library was obtained by the immunoSEQ multiplex PCR assay. For the multiplex PCR, a mixture combining 60 forward primers for TCR Vbeta segments and 13 reverse primers for TCR Jbeta segments was used. The CDR3 region of rearranged TCR beta genes was amplified from genomic DNA by a multiplex PCR assay. On the Illumina HiSeq System, the amplified TCR beta libraries were sequenced as 87-base-pair reads. The authors' pipeline ran thus. In a later analysis, some 80 million unique TCR beta chains were counted across the 650 to 750 repertoires, and roughly 9.9 million of these chains were shared by at least two donors. To remove PCR and sequencing errors, raw reads were error-corrected and collapsed into unique sequences using a nearest-neighbor algorithm that merged closely related sequences. Alignment of CDR3 sequences to IMGT reference sequences was used to assign V, D and J gene segments. For a sequence to be retained, a match of at least six nucleotides to both a V gene segment and a J gene segment was required. A rearrangement was called productive if the CDR3 had no stop codons and remained in frame with V and J, and every other rearrangement was called non-productive. CDR3 was defined by IMGT convention, running from the second conserved V-encoded cysteine to the conserved J-encoded phenylalanine. The earlier analysis of some 540 of the donors excluded any sequence lacking an unambiguous match to a single V gene segment. An earlier analysis of a few hundred of the donors classified V segments as functional when productive rearrangements were above 56.7% and as segregating when the standard deviation between donors was above 5%. A statistical classification framework was developed to diagnose cytomegalovirus status using the catalog of TCR beta chain sequences. V and J gene assignment, in a later analysis, came from comparing TCR nucleotide sequences with IMGT/GENE-DB human TR gene sequences. In a later analysis, CDR3 sequences and most-parsimonious VDJ recombination scenarios were assigned using the TCRdist pipeline. In a later analysis, each TCR beta chain was defined by its CDR3 amino acid sequence together with its V-gene family, and reads lacking a unique V-gene family were excluded. In a later analysis, 450 to 600 highly shared, low-generation-probability nucleotide sequences were removed to address suspected cross-contamination and a sequencing artifact. A later analysis calculated a clonal expansion index for each public chain from normalized within-repertoire ranks of inferred template counts. Generation probabilities in a later analysis came from a VDJ recombination model fitted to out-of-frame rearrangements, and those results were checked against IGoR. In a later analysis, hypergeometric tests were used to score TCR-TCR, TCR-HLA and TCR-CMV co-occurrence, with a repertoire-size bias correction applied to TCR pairs. In a later analysis, false discovery rates were estimated by permuting HLA or CMV assignments 20 times. In a later analysis, co-occurring TCRs were grouped using DBSCAN, with TCRdist sequence similarity added in when clustering inside HLA-allele-positive subsets. Co-occurrence clustering excluded repertoires with fewer than 30,000 or more than 120,000 public chains, plus five with anomalous nucleotide sharing. The clones in this table, taken by TCRdb from immuneACCESS, are in-frame only. Not every clone is retained; where verified, under half of the shortfall comes from an unresolved V gene, and the cause of the rest is unknown. The DNA was the basis for D and trimming; V, J and clone size are from that table. The sample table lists roughly 150,000 clones, under 85% of them with a count of one. Of the sample, under 5.5% falls within the top ten clones.

The chain links TRBV7-2 with TRBJ2-2, and TRBD1 may be the D gene, going by 6 matching bases. The sequence was obtained from a woman aged 18 to 35 in good health and CMV-seropositive. The sample consisted of PBMCs. The sequenced DNA is TGTGCCAGCAGCTTAGGGGCCGGGACACTAAACACCGGGGAGCTGTTTTTT. Its protein product is CASSLGAGTLNTGELFF. This CDR3, with the reference TRBV7-2 and TRBJ2-2 proteins standing in past its ends, gives the full variable domain GAGVSQSPSNKVTEKGKDVELRCDPISGHTALYWYRQSLGQGLEFLIYFQGNSAPDKSGLPSDRFSAERTGGSVSTLTIQRTQQEDSAVYLCASSLGAGTLNTGELFFGEGSRLTVL.